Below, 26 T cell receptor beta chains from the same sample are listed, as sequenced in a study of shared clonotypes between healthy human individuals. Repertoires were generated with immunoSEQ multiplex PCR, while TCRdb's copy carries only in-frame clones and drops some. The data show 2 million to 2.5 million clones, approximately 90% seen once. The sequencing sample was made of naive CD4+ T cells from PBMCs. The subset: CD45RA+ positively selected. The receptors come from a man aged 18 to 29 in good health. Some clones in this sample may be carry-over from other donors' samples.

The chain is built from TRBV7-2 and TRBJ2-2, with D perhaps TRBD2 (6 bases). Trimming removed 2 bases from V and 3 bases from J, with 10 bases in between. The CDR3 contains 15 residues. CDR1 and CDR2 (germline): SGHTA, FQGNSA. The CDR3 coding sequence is TGTGCCAGCAGCTTATTCGGGGGTGACACCGGGGAGCTGTTTTTT. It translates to CASSLFGGDTGELFF.

The CDR3 nucleotides are TGCGCCAGCAGCTTGACTAGCGGGAGAGGGGGCACAGATACGCAGTATTTT. Protein product: CASSLTSGRGGTDTQYF. The chain employs TRBV5-1 and TRBJ2-3, with 11 bases lining up with TRBD2. The CDR3 has 17 residues. Unmatched junction bases numbered 5, after V lost 1 base and J lost 1 base. Germline CDR1 and CDR2: SGHRS and YFSETQ.

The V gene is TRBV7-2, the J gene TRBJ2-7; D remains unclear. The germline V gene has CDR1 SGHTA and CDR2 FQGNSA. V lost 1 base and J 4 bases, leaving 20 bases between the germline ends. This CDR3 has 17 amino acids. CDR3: CASSLDVTGFDGYEQYF. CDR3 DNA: TGTGCCAGCAGCTTAGACGTCACCGGGTTCGATGGGTACGAGCAGTACTTC.

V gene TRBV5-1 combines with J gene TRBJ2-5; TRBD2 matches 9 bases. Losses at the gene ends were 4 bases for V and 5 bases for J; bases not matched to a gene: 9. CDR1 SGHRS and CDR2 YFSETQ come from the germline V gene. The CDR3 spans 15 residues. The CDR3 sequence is CASSPRLAVSETQYF. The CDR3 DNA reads TGCGCCAGCAGCCCTAGACTAGCGGTCTCCGAGACCCAGTACTTC. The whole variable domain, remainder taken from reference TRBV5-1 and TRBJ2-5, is KAGVTQTPRYLIKTRGQQVTLSCSPISGHRSVSWYQQTPGQGLQFLFEYFSETQRNKGNFPGRFSGRQFSNSRSEMNVSTLELGDSALYLCASSPRLAVSETQYFGPGTRLLVL.

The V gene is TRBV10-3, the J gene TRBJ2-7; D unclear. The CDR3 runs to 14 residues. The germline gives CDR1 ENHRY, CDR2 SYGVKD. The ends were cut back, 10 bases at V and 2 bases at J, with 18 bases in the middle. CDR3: CATRIAEAAYEQYF. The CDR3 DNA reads TGTGCCACCAGAATAGCTGAGGCGGCCTACGAGCAGTACTTC.

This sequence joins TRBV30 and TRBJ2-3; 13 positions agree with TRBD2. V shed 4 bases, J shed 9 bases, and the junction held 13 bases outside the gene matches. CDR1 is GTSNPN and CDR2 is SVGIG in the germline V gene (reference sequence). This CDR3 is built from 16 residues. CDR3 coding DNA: TGTGCCTGGATGGGCCCCCGGACTAGCGGGAGTTTCACGCAGTATTTT. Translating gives CAWMGPRTSGSFTQYF. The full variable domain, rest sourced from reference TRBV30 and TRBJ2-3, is SQTIHQWPATLVQPVGSPLSLECTVEGTSNPNLYWYRQAAGRGLQLLFYSVGIGQISSEVPQNLSASRPQDRQFILSSKKLLLSDSGFYLCAWMGPRTSGSFTQYFGPGTRLTVL.

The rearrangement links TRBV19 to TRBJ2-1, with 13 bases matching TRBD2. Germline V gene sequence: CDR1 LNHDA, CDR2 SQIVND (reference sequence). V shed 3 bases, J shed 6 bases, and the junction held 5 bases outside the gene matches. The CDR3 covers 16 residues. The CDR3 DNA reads TGTGCCAGTAGTATTTCACTAGCGGGAGGGGGCAATGAGCAGTTCTTC. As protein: CASSISLAGGGNEQFF.

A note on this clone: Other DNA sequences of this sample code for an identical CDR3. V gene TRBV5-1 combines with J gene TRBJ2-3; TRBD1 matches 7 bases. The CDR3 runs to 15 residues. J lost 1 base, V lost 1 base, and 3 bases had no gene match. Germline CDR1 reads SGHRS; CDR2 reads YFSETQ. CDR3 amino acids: CASSLLGGGTDTQYF. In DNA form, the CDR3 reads TGCGCCAGCAGCTTGTTAGGGGGCGGCACAGATACGCAGTATTTT.

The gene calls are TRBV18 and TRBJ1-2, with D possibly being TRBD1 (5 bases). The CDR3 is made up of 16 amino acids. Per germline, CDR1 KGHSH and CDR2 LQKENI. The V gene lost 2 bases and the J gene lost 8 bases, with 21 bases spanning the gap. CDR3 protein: CASSPYPAGGMRGYTF. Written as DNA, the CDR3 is TGTGCCAGCTCACCATATCCCGCGGGGGGTATGAGAGGCTACACCTTC.

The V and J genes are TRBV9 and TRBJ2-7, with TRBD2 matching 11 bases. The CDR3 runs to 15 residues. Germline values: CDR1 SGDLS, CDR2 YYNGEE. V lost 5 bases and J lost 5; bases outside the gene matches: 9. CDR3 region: CASSERLAGRDEQYF. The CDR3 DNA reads TGTGCCAGCAGTGAGCGACTAGCGGGGCGTGACGAGCAGTACTTC.

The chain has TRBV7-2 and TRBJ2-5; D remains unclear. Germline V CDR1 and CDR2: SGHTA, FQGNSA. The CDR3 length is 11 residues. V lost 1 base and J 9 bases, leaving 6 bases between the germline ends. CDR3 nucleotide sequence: TGTGCCAGCAGCTTAGGGGTGGCCCAGTACTTC. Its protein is CASSLGVAQYF.

For the CDR3, the DNA is TGTGCCAGTGTCTCACCGGGACTCCCAGCTTTCTTT. Protein sequence: CASVSPGLPAFF. V and J are TRBV6-5 and TRBJ1-1, with D perhaps TRBD1 (5 bases). This CDR3 has 12 amino acids. Deletions cut 9 bases from V and 10 bases from J, with 18 bases between. Looked up from germline, CDR1 is MNHEY and CDR2 is SVGAGI.

The DNA of the CDR3 is TGTGCCAGCAGTTATAGGGTGACCCAAGAGACCCAGTACTTC. Its protein is CASSYRVTQETQYF. The chain uses TRBV6-6 and TRBJ2-5; D unresolved. The length of the CDR3 is 14 residues. The V and J ends lost 3 bases and 1 base respectively, with 9 bases between them. Germline loops: CDR1 MNHNY, CDR2 SVGAGI (reference sequence).

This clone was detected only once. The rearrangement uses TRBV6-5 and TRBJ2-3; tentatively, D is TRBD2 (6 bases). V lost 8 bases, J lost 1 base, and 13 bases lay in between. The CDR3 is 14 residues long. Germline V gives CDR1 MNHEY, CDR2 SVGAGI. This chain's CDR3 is CASHRAGRTDTQYF. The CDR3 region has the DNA TGTGCCAGCCACCGGGCGGGACGCACAGATACGCAGTATTTT.

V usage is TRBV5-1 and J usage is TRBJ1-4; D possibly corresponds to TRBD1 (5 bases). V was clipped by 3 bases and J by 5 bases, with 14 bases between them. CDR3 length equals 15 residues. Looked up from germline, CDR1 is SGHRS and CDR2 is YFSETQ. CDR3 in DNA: TGCGCCAGCAGCTCCTCGGTTTACAGGAATGAAAAACTGTTTTTT. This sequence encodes CASSSSVYRNEKLFF.

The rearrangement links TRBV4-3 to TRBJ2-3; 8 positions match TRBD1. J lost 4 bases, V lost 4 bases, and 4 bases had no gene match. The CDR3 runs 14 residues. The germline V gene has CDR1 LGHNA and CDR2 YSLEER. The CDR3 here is CASSREQGADTQYF. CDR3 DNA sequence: TGCGCCAGCAGCCGAGAACAGGGGGCAGATACGCAGTATTTT.

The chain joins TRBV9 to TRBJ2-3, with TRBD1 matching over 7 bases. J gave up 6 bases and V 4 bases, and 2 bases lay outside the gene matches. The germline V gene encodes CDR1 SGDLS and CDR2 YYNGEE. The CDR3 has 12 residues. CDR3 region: CASSRQGDTQYF. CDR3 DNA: TGTGCCAGCAGCCGACAGGGCGATACGCAGTATTTT.

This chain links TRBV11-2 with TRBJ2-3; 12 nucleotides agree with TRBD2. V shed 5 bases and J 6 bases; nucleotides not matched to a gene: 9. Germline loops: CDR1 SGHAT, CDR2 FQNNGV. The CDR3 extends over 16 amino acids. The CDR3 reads CASSPSTSGSSDTQYF. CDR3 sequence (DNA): TGTGCCAGCAGCCCTTCGACTAGCGGGAGTTCGGATACGCAGTATTTT.

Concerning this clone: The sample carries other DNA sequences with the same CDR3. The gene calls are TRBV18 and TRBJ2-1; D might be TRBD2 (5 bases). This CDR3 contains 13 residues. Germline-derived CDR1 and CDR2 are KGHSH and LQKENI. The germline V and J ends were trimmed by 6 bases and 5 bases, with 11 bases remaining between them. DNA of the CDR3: TGTGCCAGCTCGCCTTCGCGGGACAATGAGCAGTTCTTC. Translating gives CASSPSRDNEQFF.

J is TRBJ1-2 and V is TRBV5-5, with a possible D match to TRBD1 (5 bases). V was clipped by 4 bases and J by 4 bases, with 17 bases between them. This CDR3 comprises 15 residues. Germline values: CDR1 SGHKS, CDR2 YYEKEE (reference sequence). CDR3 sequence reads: CASSVQGEGAYGYTF. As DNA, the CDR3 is TGTGCCAGCAGCGTGCAGGGTGAAGGGGCCTATGGCTACACCTTC.

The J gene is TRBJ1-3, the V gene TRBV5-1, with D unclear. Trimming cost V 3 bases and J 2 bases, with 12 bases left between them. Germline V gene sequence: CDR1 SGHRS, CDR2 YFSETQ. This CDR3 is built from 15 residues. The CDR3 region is CASSSQPTAGNTIYF. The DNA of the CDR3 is TGCGCCAGCAGCTCACAGCCAACCGCTGGAAACACCATATATTTT.

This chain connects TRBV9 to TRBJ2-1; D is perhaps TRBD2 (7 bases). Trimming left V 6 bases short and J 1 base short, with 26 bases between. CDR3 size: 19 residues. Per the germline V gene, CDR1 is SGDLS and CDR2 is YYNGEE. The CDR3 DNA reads TGTGCCAGCACCGGAGGGGAGGGGGAGTCTTACTATTCCTACAATGAGCAGTTCTTC. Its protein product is CASTGGEGESYYSYNEQFF.

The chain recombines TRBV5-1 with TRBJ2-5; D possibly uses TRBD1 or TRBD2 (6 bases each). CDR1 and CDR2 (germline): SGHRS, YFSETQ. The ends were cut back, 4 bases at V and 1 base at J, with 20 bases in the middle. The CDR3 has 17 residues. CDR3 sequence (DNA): TGCGCCAGCAGCATCTATAGCGGAGGGGGTTTCCAAGAGACCCAGTACTTC. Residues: CASSIYSGGGFQETQYF.

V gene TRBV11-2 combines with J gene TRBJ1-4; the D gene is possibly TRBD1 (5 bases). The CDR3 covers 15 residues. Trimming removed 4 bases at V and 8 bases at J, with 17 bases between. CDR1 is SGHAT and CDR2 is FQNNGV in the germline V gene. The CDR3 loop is CASSYSQAGREKLFF. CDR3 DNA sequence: TGTGCCAGCAGCTACTCACAGGCCGGTCGGGAAAAACTGTTTTTT. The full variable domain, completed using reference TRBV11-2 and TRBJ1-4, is EAGVAQSPRYKIIEKRQSVAFWCNPISGHATLYWYQQILGQGPKLLIQFQNNGVVDDSQLPKDRFSAERLKGVDSTLKIQPAKLEDSAVYLCASSYSQAGREKLFFGSGTQLSVL.

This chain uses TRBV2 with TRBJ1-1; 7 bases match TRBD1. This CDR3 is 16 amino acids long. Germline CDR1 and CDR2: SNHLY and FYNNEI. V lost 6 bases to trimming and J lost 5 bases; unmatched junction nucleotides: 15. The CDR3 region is CASRPAGAGGRTEAFF. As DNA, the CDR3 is TGTGCCAGCAGACCCGCCGGCGCAGGGGGACGGACTGAAGCTTTCTTT.

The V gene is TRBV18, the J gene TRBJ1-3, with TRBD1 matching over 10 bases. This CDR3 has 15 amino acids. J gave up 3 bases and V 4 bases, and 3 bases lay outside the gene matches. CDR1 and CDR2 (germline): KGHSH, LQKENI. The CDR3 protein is CASSRGTGDGNTIYF. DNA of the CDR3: TGTGCCAGCTCACGAGGGACAGGGGATGGAAACACCATATATTTT.